This passage covers 9 T cell receptor beta chains from one sample sequenced in a study of T cell responses to AZD1222 COVID-19 vaccine. Generated by immunoSEQ multiplex PCR, the TCRdb table keeps only in-frame clones and is missing some. This table holds more than 150,000 clones, around 94% found once. Sequences were derived from peripheral blood, sampled on day 0 of AZD1222 vaccination. These TCRs come from an adult in good health.

The rearrangement links TRBV6-5 to TRBJ1-1; tentatively, D is TRBD1 (5 bases). V lost 0 bases and J 0 bases, leaving 8 bases between the germline ends. The CDR3 runs to 15 residues. CDR1 and CDR2 (germline): MNHEY, SVGAGI. This CDR3 is CASSYSRGMNTEAFF. CDR3 sequence (DNA): TGTGCCAGCAGTTACTCAAGGGGCATGAACACTGAAGCTTTCTTT.

The chain recombines TRBV30 with TRBJ2-3; D possibly corresponds to TRBD1 (6 bases). The CDR3 has 17 residues. Germline-derived CDR1 and CDR2 are GTSNPN and SVGIG (reference sequence). The V and J ends lost 3 bases and 0 bases respectively, with 19 bases between them. In DNA form, the CDR3 reads TGTGCCTGGAGCCCTACAGGGCCGAAAACTAGCACAGATACGCAGTATTTT. This gives the protein CAWSPTGPKTSTDTQYF.

V is TRBV4-1 and J is TRBJ2-7, with D possibly matching TRBD1 (6 bases). There are 14 residues in the CDR3. Between the trimmed V and J ends, which lost 1 base and 3 bases, there was a span of 10 bases. CDR1 MGHRA and CDR2 YSYEKL come from the germline V gene. CDR3 in amino acids: CASSQGRGNYEQYF. The CDR3 DNA reads TGCGCCAGCAGCCAAGGCAGGGGAAACTACGAGCAGTACTTC.

This sequence joins TRBV3-1 (or the pseudogene TRBV3-2) and TRBJ2-7; TRBD1 matches 7 bases. Germline V lookup: CDR1 LGHDT, CDR2 YNNKEL (reference sequence). Losses at the gene ends were 4 bases for V and 3 bases for J; bases not matched to a gene: 9. The CDR3 spans 15 residues. The CDR3 bases are TGTGCCAGCAGCCGCGAGGACAGGCCTTACTACGAGCAGTACTTC. Its translation: CASSREDRPYYEQYF.

CDR3 bases: TGTGCCAGCAGTCCCCTCGGGACAGGGGCTCAATTTGAATATGGCTACACCTTC. It codes for CASSPLGTGAQFEYGYTF. This chain connects TRBV2 to TRBJ1-2, with TRBD1 matching over 10 bases. V was clipped by 5 bases and J by 5 bases; unmatched bases: 17. The CDR3 has 18 amino acids. Per the germline V gene, CDR1 is SNHLY and CDR2 is FYNNEI.

The V gene is TRBV6-2 or TRBV6-3, the J gene TRBJ2-7; D is unclear. There are 15 residues in the CDR3. Germline loops: CDR1 MNHEY, CDR2 SVGEGT. V lost 3 bases to trimming and J lost 4 bases, with 16 bases between them. CDR3: CASSYRHLVGYEQYV. The DNA for the CDR3 is TGTGCCAGCAGTTATCGTCACTTAGTGGGATACGAGCAGTACGTC.

This chain joins TRBV7-2 and TRBJ2-7; D is perhaps TRBD1 (6 bases). The V and J ends lost 2 bases and 4 bases respectively, with 9 bases between them. The V gene's germline CDR1 is SGHTA and CDR2 FQGNSA. This CDR3 spans 13 amino acids. This chain's CDR3 is CASSLRTDYEQYV. CDR3 sequence (DNA): TGTGCCAGCAGCTTAAGGACAGATTACGAGCAGTACGTC.

The V gene is TRBV5-1, the J gene TRBJ2-1, with 9 bases that match TRBD1. The CDR3 is 15 residues long. Germline V lookup: CDR1 SGHRS, CDR2 YFSETQ. With 6 bases clipped from V and 4 bases from J, the junction kept 8 bases outside the gene matches. This chain's CDR3 is CASNLGTGIYNEQFF. The DNA of the CDR3 is TGCGCCAGCAACCTCGGGACAGGGATTTACAATGAGCAGTTCTTC.

The rearrangement links TRBV4-2 to TRBJ1-2; D is uncertain. This CDR3 comprises 13 residues. Germline V gene sequence: CDR1 LGHNA, CDR2 YNFKEQ. V dropped 0 bases and J dropped 4 bases, with 6 bases sitting between them. This CDR3 reads CASSQDTAYGYTF. As DNA, the CDR3 is TGTGCCAGCAGCCAAGATACTGCCTATGGCTACACCTTC.